Sequencing of this T cell receptor beta chain was carried out in a study of response to subunit inactivated influenza vaccine. General study findings and limits: Each seasonal influenza vaccination, the authors suggested, recruits few new T cells.

This clonotype occurred a few times. The target antigen is unknown. Using its own MiXCR run on the RT-PCR reads, TCRdb lists one record per CDR3 protein. Here the sample spans fewer than 750,000 distinct CDR3 sequences, about 14% being singletons. Sample: PBMCs from blood, taken about 11 days after vaccination. The receptor was derived from a man aged 50 to 59 who received an inactivated influenza vaccine.

CDR3 in amino acids: CASGQGGSPLHF. CDR3 nucleotides: TGTGCCAGCGGACAGGGGGGCTCACCCCTCCACTTT. The rearrangement uses TRBV6-5 and TRBJ1-6; 10 positions match TRBD1. The CDR3 loop spans 12 amino acids. The junction had 2 bases not matched to a gene; V was cut back by 8 bases and J by 10 bases. Germline lookup yields CDR1 MNHEY and CDR2 SVGAGI.